Shown below are 25 T cell receptor beta chains from a single sample sequenced in a study of blood T cell repertoires in COVID-19. Method: immunoSEQ multiplex PCR; TCRdb's copy keeps in-frame clones and lacks some. The sample holds 120,000 or so clones; about 85% are singletons and the top ten take 12%. Sequencing was carried out using peripheral blood. The receptors here all came from a man between 60 and 75 years old with acute or convalescent COVID-19.

The chain couples TRBV4-1 to TRBJ1-3, with D unclear. This CDR3 region has 16 residues. CDR1 and CDR2 (germline): MGHRA, YSYEKL. V lost 1 base and J 2 bases, leaving 12 bases between the germline ends. The CDR3 region has the DNA TGCGCCAGCAGCCAAGTGAACGGGAGGGCTGGAAACACCATATATTTT. It yields the protein CASSQVNGRAGNTIYF.

This clone has a handful of counts. The CDR3 reads CASSPRDRGGADGYTF. The DNA for the CDR3 is TGTGCCAGCAGTCCCCGGGACAGGGGAGGGGCGGATGGCTACACCTTC. This chain links TRBV27 with TRBJ1-2; 10 bases fit TRBD1. CDR3 size: 16 residues. Trimming at V came to 5 bases and at J to 6 bases, leaving 12 bases not matched to a gene. Germline V gene data show CDR1 as MNHEY and CDR2 as SMNVEV (reference sequence).

V and J are TRBV28 and TRBJ2-1, with 12 bases that match TRBD1. V dropped 4 bases and J dropped 8; count of bases not matched to a gene: 9. CDR3 size: 16 residues. CDR1 is MDHEN, CDR2 SYDVKM, per germline. This CDR3 is CASSSNPGQGADEQFF. DNA of the CDR3: TGTGCCAGCAGTTCCAATCCGGGACAGGGGGCCGATGAGCAGTTCTTC.

The rearrangement links TRBV27 to TRBJ2-7, with TRBD2 matching over 8 bases. There are 14 residues in the CDR3. Germline trimming cut 3 bases from V and 2 bases from J; bases unmatched to any gene: 3. CDR1 is MNHEY, CDR2 SMNVEV, per germline (reference sequence). The CDR3 DNA reads as TGTGCCAGCAGTTTTCGGACTAGCCCCTACGAGCAGTACTTC. The encoded protein is CASSFRTSPYEQYF.

This chain connects TRBV28 to TRBJ2-5; D gene uncertain. With 7 bases removed from V and 1 base from J, the gap between germline ends came to 13 bases. The CDR3 has 14 residues. Per germline, CDR1 MDHEN and CDR2 SYDVKM. The CDR3 nucleotides read TGTGCCAGCATCCTAAGAGGTAGCCAAGAGACCCAGTACTTC. The encoded protein is CASILRGSQETQYF.

The chain carries TRBV6-5 and TRBJ2-6; D uncertain. CDR3 length equals 15 residues. From germline, CDR1 is MNHEY and CDR2 SVGAGI. V shed 7 bases and J shed 0 bases, with 10 bases lying between them. The CDR3 DNA is TGTGCCAGCAAGGCGGTCCCCTCTGGGGCCAACGTCCTGACTTTC. Translation gives CASKAVPSGANVLTF.

This clone was observed a single time. V usage is TRBV5-4 and J usage is TRBJ2-1, with D possibly TRBD2 on 5 matching bases. The germline V and J ends were trimmed by 5 bases and 8 bases, with 14 bases remaining between them. There are 13 residues in the CDR3. CDR1 and CDR2 (germline): SGHNT, YYREEE (reference sequence). This CDR3 is CASSSRPGDEQFF. CDR3 in DNA: TGTGCCAGCAGTTCCCGCCCCGGGGATGAGCAGTTCTTC. Variable domain in full (rest from reference TRBV5-4 and TRBJ2-1): ETGVTQSPTHLIKTRGQQVTLRCSSQSGHNTVSWYQQALGQGPQFIFQYYREEENGRGNFPPRFSGLQFPNYSSELNVNALELDDSALYLCASSSRPGDEQFFGPGTRLTVL.

This clone was detected once. The V gene is TRBV28, the J gene TRBJ1-2; tentative D call: TRBD1 (6 bases). Germline V CDR1 and CDR2: MDHEN, SYDVKM. The CDR3 totals 12 residues. Trimming stripped 4 bases from V and 7 bases from J, with 10 bases between. The CDR3 DNA is TGTGCCAGCAGTTGGACAGTAAGTGGCTACACCTTC. It is translated as CASSWTVSGYTF.

The chain combines TRBV7-2 with TRBJ2-2, with 9 bases matching TRBD2. The V gene end was trimmed by 6 bases and the J gene end by 5 bases; junction bases not matched to a gene: 10. CDR1 and CDR2 (germline): SGHTA, FQGNSA. The CDR3 is 16 residues long. DNA of the CDR3: TGTGCCAGCAGACTCGATCTAGCGGGACTTACCGGGGAGCTGTTTTTT. This sequence encodes CASRLDLAGLTGELFF.

V gene TRBV11-3 combines with J gene TRBJ2-1; perhaps TRBD2 as D (6 bases). Germline V gene sequence: CDR1 SGHNT, CDR2 YENEEA. V lost 1 base and J lost 0, with 10 bases in between. The length of the CDR3 is 16 residues. The CDR3 region is CASSLGGRSSYNEQFF. As DNA, the CDR3 is TGTGCCAGCAGCTTAGGAGGGAGGTCCTCCTACAATGAGCAGTTCTTC. Supplemented by reference TRBV11-3 and TRBJ2-1, the full variable domain reads EAGVVQSPRYKIIEKKQPVAFWCNPISGHNTLYWYLQNLGQGPELLIRYENEEAVDDSQLPKDRFSAERLKGVDSTLKIQPAELGDSAVYLCASSLGGRSSYNEQFFGPGTRLTVL.

The chain recombines TRBV14 with TRBJ1-6; 7 nucleotides line up with TRBD1. The trim removed 4 bases at V and 11 bases at J, leaving 5 bases unmatched. The CDR3 is 13 residues long. The germline gives CDR1 SGHDN, CDR2 FVKESK. The CDR3 sequence is CASSLYRGPPLHF. The CDR3 DNA sequence: TGTGCCAGCAGCCTTTACAGGGGTCCACCCCTCCACTTT. Using reference TRBV14 and TRBJ1-6 for the parts outside the CDR3, the full variable domain is EAGVTQFPSHSVIEKGQTVTLRCDPISGHDNLYWYRRVMGKEIKFLLHFVKESKQDESGMPNNRFLAERTGGTYSTLKVQPAELEDSGVYFCASSLYRGPPLHFGNGTRLTVT.

The chain is built from TRBV19 and TRBJ1-5; D may be TRBD1 (5 bases). This CDR3 contains 15 residues. Per germline, CDR1 LNHDA and CDR2 SQIVND (reference sequence). With 3 bases removed from V and 3 bases from J, the gap between germline ends came to 12 bases. The CDR3 sequence is CASSIGHRSNQPQHF. CDR3 bases: TGTGCCAGTAGTATCGGACATCGTTCCAATCAGCCCCAGCATTTT.

V and J are TRBV9 and TRBJ2-3; D call uncertain. From germline, CDR1 is SGDLS and CDR2 YYNGEE. V was pared by 3 bases and J by 4 bases, with 6 bases between. The CDR3 consists of 12 residues. The CDR3 DNA reads TGTGCCAGCAGCGATGGGCCAGATACGCAGTATTTT. Translated: CASSDGPDTQYF.

This chain joins TRBV4-1 and TRBJ2-7; 8 bases match TRBD2. CDR3 size: 16 residues. Germline trimming cut 4 bases from V and 0 bases from J; bases unmatched to any gene: 8. Germline V gives CDR1 MGHRA, CDR2 YSYEKL. Written as DNA, the CDR3 is TGCGCCAGCAGCCCGTGGGGCGGGAGGCCCTCCTACGAGCAGTACTTC. Encoded protein: CASSPWGGRPSYEQYF.

This chain links TRBV18 with TRBJ1-4; TRBD1 matches at 12 bases. Trimming removed 4 bases from V and 8 bases from J; junction bases left unmatched: 2. CDR1 and CDR2 (germline): KGHSH, LQKENI. The CDR3 runs to 14 residues. CDR3 coding DNA: TGTGCCAGCTCACAGGGACAGGGGGCCGAAAAACTGTTTTTT. It encodes CASSQGQGAEKLFF.

The chain couples TRBV6-5 to TRBJ1-2, with 7 bases aligning to TRBD1. V was clipped by 5 bases and J by 3 bases; unmatched bases: 6. CDR3 length equals 14 residues. Germline V gene sequence: CDR1 MNHEY, CDR2 SVGAGI. The CDR3 protein is CASSRTGQDYGYTF. The CDR3 DNA is TGTGCCAGCAGTAGGACAGGTCAGGACTATGGCTACACCTTC.

The rearrangement uses TRBV6-5 and TRBJ2-3, with a possible D match to TRBD1 (5 bases). Germline V gene lookup returns CDR1 MNHEY and CDR2 SVGAGI. The CDR3 is 13 residues long. V lost 11 bases, J lost 3 bases, and 15 bases lay in between. CDR3 nucleotide sequence: TGTGCCTGTCTCTTCCCAGGGACAGATACGCAGTATTTT. Residues: CACLFPGTDTQYF.

V and J are TRBV14 and TRBJ2-4; 11 bases fit TRBD2. The junction had 18 bases not matched to a gene; V was cut back by 6 bases and J by 8 bases. Germline V gene data show CDR1 as SGHDN and CDR2 as FVKESK. This CDR3 is 18 amino acids long. The CDR3 here is CASSSTRLAGGLVDIQYF. As DNA, the CDR3 is TGTGCCAGCAGTTCTACGCGGCTAGCGGGAGGACTGGTAGACATTCAGTACTTC.

The table lists this clone with many counts. The rearrangement uses TRBV28 and TRBJ1-6, with unresolved D. The germline CDR1 and CDR2 sequences are MDHEN and SYDVKM. The V gene lost 3 bases and the J gene lost 4 bases, with 4 bases spanning the gap. This CDR3 has 13 residues. CDR3 amino acids: CASSFGYNSPLHF. In nucleotides, the CDR3 is TGTGCCAGCAGTTTCGGTTATAATTCACCCCTCCACTTT. Together with reference TRBV28 and TRBJ1-6, the CDR3 gives the full variable domain: DVKVTQSSRYLVKRTGEKVFLECVQDMDHENMFWYRQDPGLGLRLIYFSYDVKMKEKGDIPEGYSVSREKKERFSLILESASTNQTSMYLCASSFGYNSPLHFGNGTRLTVT.

The gene calls are TRBV5-1 and TRBJ2-7, with D possibly being TRBD1 (6 bases). This CDR3 region has 14 residues. The germline V gene has CDR1 SGHRS and CDR2 YFSETQ. The ends were cut back, 4 bases at V and 2 bases at J, with 13 bases in the middle. DNA of the CDR3: TGCGCCAGCAGCCCCTCCAGGGGACCCTACGAGCAGTACTTC. Translating gives CASSPSRGPYEQYF.

The V call is TRBV28, the J call TRBJ1-3; perhaps TRBD1 as D (5 bases). Per germline, CDR1 MDHEN and CDR2 SYDVKM. This CDR3 spans 16 amino acids. V was shortened by 5 bases and J by 3 bases, with 17 bases between the two germline ends. CDR3 nucleotide sequence: TGTGCCAGCAGTCCCCCCGGGGGTATCGGTGGAAACACCATATATTTT. It encodes CASSPPGGIGGNTIYF. Combining the CDR3 with reference TRBV28 and TRBJ1-3 gives the whole variable domain DVKVTQSSRYLVKRTGEKVFLECVQDMDHENMFWYRQDPGLGLRLIYFSYDVKMKEKGDIPEGYSVSREKKERFSLILESASTNQTSMYLCASSPPGGIGGNTIYFGEGSWLTVV.

This clone was seen only a few times. The gene calls are TRBV19 and TRBJ1-5; the D gene is possibly TRBD1 (6 bases). In germline, CDR1 is LNHDA, CDR2 SQIVND (reference sequence). V lost 6 bases and J lost 3, with 15 bases in between. The length of the CDR3 is 15 residues. The CDR3 is CASSATGTANQPQHF. In nucleotides, the CDR3 is TGTGCCAGTAGCGCTACAGGGACCGCCAATCAGCCCCAGCATTTT.

This sequence joins TRBV28 and TRBJ1-6; D may be TRBD1 (5 bases). The germline gives CDR1 MDHEN, CDR2 SYDVKM. V was clipped by 2 bases and J by 9 bases, with 11 bases between them. The CDR3 runs 14 residues. CDR3 bases: TGTGCCAGCAGTTTACAGGGAGGCGGTTCACCCCTCCACTTT. Its translation: CASSLQGGGSPLHF.

Regarding this clone: Mismatch with germline at one junction end may stem from a read error. The chain recombines TRBV5-1 with TRBJ2-3; 9 nucleotides match TRBD2. Germline values: CDR1 SGHRS, CDR2 YFSETQ. CDR3 length: 14 residues. Here the CDR3 reads CASSPGTSRDTQYF. The CDR3 region has the DNA TGCGCCAGCAGCCCTGGGACTAGCAGAGATACGCAGTATTTT.

This chain links TRBV18 with TRBJ2-1; 8 nucleotides line up with TRBD2. Germline assignment: CDR1 KGHSH and CDR2 LQKENI. The CDR3 runs 15 residues. Trimming cost V 5 bases and J 8 bases; bases outside gene matches: 11. Here the CDR3 reads CASSAWTSLQDEQFF. Here the CDR3 DNA reads TGTGCCAGCTCAGCCTGGACTAGCCTCCAGGATGAGCAGTTCTTC.